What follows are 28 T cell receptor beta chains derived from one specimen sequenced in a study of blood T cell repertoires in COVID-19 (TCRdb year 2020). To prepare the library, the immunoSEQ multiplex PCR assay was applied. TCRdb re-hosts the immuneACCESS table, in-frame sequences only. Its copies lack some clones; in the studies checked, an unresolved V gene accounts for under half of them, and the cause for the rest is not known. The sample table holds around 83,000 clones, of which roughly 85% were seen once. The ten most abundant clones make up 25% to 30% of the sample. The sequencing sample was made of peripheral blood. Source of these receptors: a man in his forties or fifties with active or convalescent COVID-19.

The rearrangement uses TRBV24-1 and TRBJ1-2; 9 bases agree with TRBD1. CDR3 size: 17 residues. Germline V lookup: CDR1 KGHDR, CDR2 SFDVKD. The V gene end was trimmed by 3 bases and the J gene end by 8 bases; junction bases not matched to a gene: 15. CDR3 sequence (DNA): TGTGCCACCAGTGATCCGACAAAGGGACAGGGTGCAATCGGCTACACCTTC. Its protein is CATSDPTKGQGAIGYTF.

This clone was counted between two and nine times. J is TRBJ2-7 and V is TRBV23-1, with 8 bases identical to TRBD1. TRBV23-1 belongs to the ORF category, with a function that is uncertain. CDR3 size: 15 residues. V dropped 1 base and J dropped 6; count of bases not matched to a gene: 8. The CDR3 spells CASSQYPDRESEQYF. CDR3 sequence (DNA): TGCGCCAGCAGTCAATATCCGGACAGGGAGAGCGAGCAGTACTTC.

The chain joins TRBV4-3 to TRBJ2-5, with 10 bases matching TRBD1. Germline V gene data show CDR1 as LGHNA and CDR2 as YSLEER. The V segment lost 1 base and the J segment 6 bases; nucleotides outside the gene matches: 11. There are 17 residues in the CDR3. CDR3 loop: CASSQGLDRGLGKTQYF. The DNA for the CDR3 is TGCGCCAGCAGCCAAGGCCTAGACAGGGGGCTTGGGAAGACCCAGTACTTC.

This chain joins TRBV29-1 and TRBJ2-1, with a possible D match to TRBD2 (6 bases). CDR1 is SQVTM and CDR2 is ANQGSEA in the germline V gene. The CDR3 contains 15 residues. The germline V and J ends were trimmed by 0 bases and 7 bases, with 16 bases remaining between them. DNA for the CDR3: TGCAGCGTTGAAGATCGGGAGTGGACAACTAATGAGCAGTTCTTC. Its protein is CSVEDREWTTNEQFF.

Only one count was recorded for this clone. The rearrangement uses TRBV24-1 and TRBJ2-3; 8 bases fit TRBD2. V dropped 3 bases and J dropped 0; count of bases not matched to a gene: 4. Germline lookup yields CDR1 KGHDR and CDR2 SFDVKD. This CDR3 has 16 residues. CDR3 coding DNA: TGTGCCACCAGTGATCAACTAGCGGTGAGCACAGATACGCAGTATTTT. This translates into CATSDQLAVSTDTQYF.

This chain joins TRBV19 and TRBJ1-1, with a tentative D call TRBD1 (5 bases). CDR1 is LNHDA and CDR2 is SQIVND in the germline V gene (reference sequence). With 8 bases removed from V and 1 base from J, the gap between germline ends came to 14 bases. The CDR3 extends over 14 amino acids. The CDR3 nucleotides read TGTGCCAGTTCGAGGGACTTTAGGAACACTGAAGCTTTCTTT. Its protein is CASSRDFRNTEAFF.

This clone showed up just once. CDR3 residues: CASSLTNTEAFF. CDR3 coding DNA: TGTGCCAGCAGCTTAACAAACACTGAAGCTTTCTTT. The V and J genes are TRBV7-9 and TRBJ1-1; D not resolved. Germline V gene sequence: CDR1 SEHNR, CDR2 FQNEAQ (reference sequence). V was cut by 2 bases and J by 2 bases, with 3 bases left in between. The CDR3 has 12 amino acids.

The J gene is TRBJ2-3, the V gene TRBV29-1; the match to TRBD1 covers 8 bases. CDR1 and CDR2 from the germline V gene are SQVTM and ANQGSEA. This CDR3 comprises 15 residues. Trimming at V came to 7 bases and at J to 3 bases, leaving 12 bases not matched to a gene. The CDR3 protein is CSAGADRVGTDTQYF. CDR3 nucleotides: TGCAGCGCCGGGGCGGACAGGGTTGGAACAGATACGCAGTATTTT.

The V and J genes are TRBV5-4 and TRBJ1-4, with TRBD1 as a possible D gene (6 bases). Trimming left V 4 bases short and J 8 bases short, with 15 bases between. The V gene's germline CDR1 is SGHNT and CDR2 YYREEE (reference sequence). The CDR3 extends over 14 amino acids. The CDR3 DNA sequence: TGTGCCAGCAGCCGGGATCAGGGGCACGAAAAACTGTTTTTT. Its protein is CASSRDQGHEKLFF.

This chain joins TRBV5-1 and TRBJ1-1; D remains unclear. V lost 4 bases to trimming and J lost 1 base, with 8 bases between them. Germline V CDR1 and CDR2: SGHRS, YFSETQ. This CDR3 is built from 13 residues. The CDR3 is CASSDFRNTEAFF. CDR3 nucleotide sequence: TGCGCCAGCAGCGACTTCAGGAACACTGAAGCTTTCTTT.

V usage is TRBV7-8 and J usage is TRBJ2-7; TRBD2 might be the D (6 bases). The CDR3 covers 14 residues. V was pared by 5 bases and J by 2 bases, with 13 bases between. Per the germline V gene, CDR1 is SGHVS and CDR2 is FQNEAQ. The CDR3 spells CASSQRLGTYEQYF. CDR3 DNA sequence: TGTGCCAGCAGCCAGAGACTAGGAACCTACGAGCAGTACTTC.

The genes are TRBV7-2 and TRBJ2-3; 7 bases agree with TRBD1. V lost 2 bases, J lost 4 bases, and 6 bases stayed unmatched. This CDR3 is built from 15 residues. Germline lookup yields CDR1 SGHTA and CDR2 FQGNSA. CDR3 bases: TGTGCCAGCAGCTTAACAGGGGCCAGTGCAGATACGCAGTATTTT. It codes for CASSLTGASADTQYF.

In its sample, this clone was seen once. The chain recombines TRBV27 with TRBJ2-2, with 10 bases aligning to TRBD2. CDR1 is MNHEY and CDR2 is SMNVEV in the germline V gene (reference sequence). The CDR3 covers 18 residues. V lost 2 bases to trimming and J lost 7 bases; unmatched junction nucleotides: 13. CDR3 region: CASSLRHLAGVKNGELFF. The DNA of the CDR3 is TGTGCCAGCAGTTTACGACATCTAGCGGGAGTCAAAAACGGGGAGCTGTTTTTT.

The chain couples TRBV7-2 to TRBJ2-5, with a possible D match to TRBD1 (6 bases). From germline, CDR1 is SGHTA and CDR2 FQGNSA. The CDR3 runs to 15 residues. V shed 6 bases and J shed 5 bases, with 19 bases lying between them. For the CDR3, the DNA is TGTGCCAGCAGATTGGACAGAGGGGTTGTCGAGACCCAGTACTTC. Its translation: CASRLDRGVVETQYF.

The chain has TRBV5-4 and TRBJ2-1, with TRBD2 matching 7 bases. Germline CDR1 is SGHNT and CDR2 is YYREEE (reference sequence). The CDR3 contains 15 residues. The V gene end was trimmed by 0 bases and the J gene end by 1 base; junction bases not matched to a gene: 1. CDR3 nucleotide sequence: TGTGCCAGCAGCTTGGGCGGGGGATCCTACAATGAGCAGTTCTTC. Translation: CASSLGGGSYNEQFF.

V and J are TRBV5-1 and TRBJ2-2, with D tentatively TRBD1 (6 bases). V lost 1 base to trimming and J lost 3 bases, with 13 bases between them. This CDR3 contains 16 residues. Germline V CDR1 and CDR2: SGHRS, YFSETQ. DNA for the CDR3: TGCGCCAGCAGCTTGTATTCCGGGACACACACCGGGGAGCTGTTTTTT. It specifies CASSLYSGTHTGELFF.

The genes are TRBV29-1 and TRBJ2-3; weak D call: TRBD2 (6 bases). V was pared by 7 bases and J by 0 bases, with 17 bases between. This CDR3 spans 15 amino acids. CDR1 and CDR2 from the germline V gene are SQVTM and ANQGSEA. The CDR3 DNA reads TGCAGCGCCGGGCAGCGGGCTTCAAGCACAGATACGCAGTATTTT. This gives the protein CSAGQRASSTDTQYF.

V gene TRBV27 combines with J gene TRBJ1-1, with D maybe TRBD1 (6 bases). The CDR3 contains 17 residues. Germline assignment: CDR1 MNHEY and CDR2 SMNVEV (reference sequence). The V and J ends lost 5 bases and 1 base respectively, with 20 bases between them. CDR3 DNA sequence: TGTGCCAGCAGTCCACATCAGGGGCTGGGGCCGAACACTGAAGCTTTCTTT. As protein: CASSPHQGLGPNTEAFF.

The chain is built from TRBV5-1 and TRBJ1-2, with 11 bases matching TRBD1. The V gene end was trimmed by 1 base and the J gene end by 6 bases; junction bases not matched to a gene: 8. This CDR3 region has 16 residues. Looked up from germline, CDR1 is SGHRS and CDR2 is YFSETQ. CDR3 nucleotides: TGCGCCAGCAGCTTGAGGACAGGGGGCCTCGGGAATGGCTACACCTTC. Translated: CASSLRTGGLGNGYTF.

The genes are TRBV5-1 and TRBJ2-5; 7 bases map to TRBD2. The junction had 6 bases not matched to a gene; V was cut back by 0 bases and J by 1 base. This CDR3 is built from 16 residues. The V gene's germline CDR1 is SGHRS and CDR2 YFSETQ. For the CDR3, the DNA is TGCGCCAGCAGCTTGGATCGACTAGCTCCCCAAGAGACCCAGTACTTC. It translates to CASSLDRLAPQETQYF.

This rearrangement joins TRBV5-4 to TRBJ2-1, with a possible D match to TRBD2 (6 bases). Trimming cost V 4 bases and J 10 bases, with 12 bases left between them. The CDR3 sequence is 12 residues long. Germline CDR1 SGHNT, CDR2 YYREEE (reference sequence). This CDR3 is CASSPGEREQFF. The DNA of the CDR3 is TGTGCCAGCAGCCCGGGGGAACGAGAGCAGTTCTTC.

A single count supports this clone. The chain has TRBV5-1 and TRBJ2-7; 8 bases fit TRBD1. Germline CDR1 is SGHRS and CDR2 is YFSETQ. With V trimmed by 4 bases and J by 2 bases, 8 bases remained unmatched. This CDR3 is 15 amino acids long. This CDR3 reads CASSAVDRGAYEQYF. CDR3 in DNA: TGCGCCAGCAGCGCAGTCGACAGGGGTGCCTACGAGCAGTACTTC.

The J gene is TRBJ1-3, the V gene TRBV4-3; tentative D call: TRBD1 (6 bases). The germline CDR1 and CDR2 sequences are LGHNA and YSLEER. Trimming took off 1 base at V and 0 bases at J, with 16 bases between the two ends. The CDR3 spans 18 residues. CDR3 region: CASSQVWAGDHSGNTIYF. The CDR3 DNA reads TGCGCCAGCAGCCAAGTTTGGGCAGGGGACCACTCTGGAAACACCATATATTTT.

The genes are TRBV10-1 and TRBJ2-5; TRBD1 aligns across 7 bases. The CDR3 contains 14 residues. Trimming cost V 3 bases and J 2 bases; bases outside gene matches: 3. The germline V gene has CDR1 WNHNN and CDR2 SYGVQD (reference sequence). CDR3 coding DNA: TGCGCCAGCAGTGACCCGGGACAGCAAGAGACCCAGTACTTC. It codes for CASSDPGQQETQYF.

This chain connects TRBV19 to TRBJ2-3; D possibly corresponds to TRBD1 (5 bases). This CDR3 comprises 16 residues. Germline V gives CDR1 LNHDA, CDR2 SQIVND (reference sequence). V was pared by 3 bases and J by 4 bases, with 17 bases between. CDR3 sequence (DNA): TGTGCCAGTAGTATTCAGGGTCCCCCGGACCCAGATACGCAGTATTTT. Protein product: CASSIQGPPDPDTQYF. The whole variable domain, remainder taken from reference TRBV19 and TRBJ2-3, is DGGITQSPKYLFRKEGQNVTLSCEQNLNHDAMYWYRQDPGQGLRLIYYSQIVNDFQKGDIAEGYSVSREKKESFPLTVTSAQKNPTAFYLCASSIQGPPDPDTQYFGPGTRLTVL.

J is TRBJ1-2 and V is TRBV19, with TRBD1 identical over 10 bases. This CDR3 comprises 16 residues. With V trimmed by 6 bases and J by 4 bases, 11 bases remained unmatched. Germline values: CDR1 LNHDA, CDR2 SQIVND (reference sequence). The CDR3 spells CASRDAPGQGIYGYTF. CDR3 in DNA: TGTGCCAGTAGAGATGCACCGGGACAGGGGATCTATGGCTACACCTTC.

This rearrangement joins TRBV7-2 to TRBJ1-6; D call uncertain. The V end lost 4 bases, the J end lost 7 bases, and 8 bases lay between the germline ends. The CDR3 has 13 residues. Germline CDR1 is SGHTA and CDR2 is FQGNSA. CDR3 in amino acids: CASSSSVNSPLHF. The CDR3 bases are TGTGCCAGCAGCTCCAGCGTAAATTCACCCCTCCACTTT.

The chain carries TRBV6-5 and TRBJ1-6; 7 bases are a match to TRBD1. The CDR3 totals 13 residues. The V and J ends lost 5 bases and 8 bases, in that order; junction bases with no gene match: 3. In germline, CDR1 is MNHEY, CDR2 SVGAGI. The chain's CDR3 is CASSTTGDSPLHF. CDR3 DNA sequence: TGTGCCAGCAGTACCACAGGGGATTCACCCCTCCACTTT.